This passage covers 21 T cell receptor beta chains from one sample sequenced in a study of human T cells and chemical hapten exposure (dated by TCRdb to 2020 to 2023). The sample's time point label is to be understood as: patch test 2, 6 weeks after DPC sensitization. The treatment or condition label of this sample denotes: therapeutic diphenylcyclopropenone sensitization with weekly scalp DPC. Libraries were built with RACE. The instrument was a NextSeq 500. TCRdb ran its own pipeline on the public reads, namely fastp trimming at Q25 and MiXCR clone calling, and kept in-frame beta chains. Rows merge per CDR3 protein into single entries with the most common DNA and genes. The sample profile shows 70,000 to 95,000 distinct CDR3 sequences; about 6.6% of them were found once. Jointly, the top ten make up approximately 1.2% of the sample. The sample was whole blood, taken in connection with sensitization to the hapten diphenylcyclopropenone (DPC). The receptors stem from a woman aged 30 to 39 with alopecia areata. Some clones in this sample may be carry-over from other donors' samples.

The chain couples TRBV7-8 to TRBJ1-3, with D perhaps TRBD1 (5 bases). Per the germline V gene, CDR1 is SGHVS and CDR2 is FQNEAQ. CDR3 length: 16 amino acids. The germline V and J ends were trimmed by 4 bases and 4 bases, with 17 bases remaining between them. CDR3 in amino acids: CASSWRQHILGNTIYF. CDR3 sequence (DNA): TGTGCCAGCAGCTGGCGACAGCATATTCTCGGAAACACCATATATTTT.

In this sample, this clonotype turned up a few times. J is TRBJ2-6 and V is TRBV12-3 or TRBV12-4; TRBD1 aligns across 9 bases. The CDR3 covers 19 residues. The ends lost 2 bases at V and 2 bases at J; junction bases unmatched: 10. CDR3 bases: TGTGCCAGCAGTTTAAGGGGGACAGGGAAAGGGACTGGGGCCAACGTCCTGACTTTC. Amino acids: CASSLRGTGKGTGANVLTF.

This clonotype has more than one count but fewer than ten. The rearrangement uses TRBV20-1 and TRBJ1-4; no definite D call. V dropped 1 base and J dropped 8 bases, with 14 bases sitting between them. The germline V gene encodes CDR1 DFQATT and CDR2 SNEGSKA (reference sequence). The CDR3 is 14 residues long. CDR3 sequence reads: CSARAVGPREKLFF. For the CDR3, the DNA is TGCAGTGCTAGAGCCGTGGGTCCTAGGGAAAAACTGTTTTTT.

This clonotype was observed at least ten times. The chain recombines TRBV6-6 with TRBJ2-3; D perhaps matches TRBD2 (5 bases). Germline CDR1 MNHNY, CDR2 SVGAGI (reference sequence). The V gene lost 8 bases and the J gene lost 2 bases, with 17 bases spanning the gap. The CDR3 consists of 15 residues. The CDR3 sequence is CASQNGRVVTDTQYF. Here the CDR3 DNA reads TGTGCCAGCCAAAATGGGCGGGTAGTCACAGATACGCAGTATTTT.

This chain joins TRBV20-1 and TRBJ1-1; 10 bases map to TRBD1. V lost 5 bases to trimming and J lost 7 bases; unmatched junction nucleotides: 16. Germline CDR1 DFQATT, CDR2 SNEGSKA (reference sequence). The CDR3 loop spans 16 amino acids. CDR3 sequence reads: CSAHGGDRGLFGEAFF. The CDR3 DNA reads TGCAGTGCTCACGGCGGGGACAGGGGACTTTTTGGTGAAGCTTTCTTT.

This clonotype came up many times. The genes are TRBV2 and TRBJ1-5, with a possible D match to TRBD1 (5 bases). Germline-derived CDR1 and CDR2 are SNHLY and FYNNEI. The CDR3 runs 16 residues. V was shortened by 2 bases and J by 0 bases, with 11 bases between the two germline ends. CDR3 in DNA: TGTGCCAGCAGTGAACTTTCAGGGATTAGCAATCAGCCCCAGCATTTT. This translates into CASSELSGISNQPQHF. Together with reference TRBV2 and TRBJ1-5, the CDR3 gives the full variable domain: EPEVTQTPSHQVTQMGQEVILRCVPISNHLYFYWYRQILGQKVEFLVSFYNNEISEKSEIFDDQFSVERPDGSNFTLKIRSTKLEDSAMYFCASSELSGISNQPQHFGDGTRLSIL.

This clonotype showed up many times. The rearrangement uses TRBV5-1 and TRBJ2-2, with D uncertain. V shed 3 bases and J shed 8 bases, with 11 bases lying between them. This CDR3 is built from 13 residues. The germline V gene encodes CDR1 SGHRS and CDR2 YFSETQ. CDR3 protein: CASSWTALGELFF. Here the CDR3 DNA reads TGCGCCAGCAGCTGGACCGCGTTGGGGGAGCTGTTTTTT.

This clonotype was observed at least ten times. The genes are TRBV15 and TRBJ2-6; 8 nucleotides line up with TRBD1. There are 15 residues in the CDR3. Germline CDR1 and CDR2: LNHNV and YYDKDF (reference sequence). V was pared by 3 bases and J by 3 bases, with 1 base of the junction left unmatched. The CDR3 loop is CATSSGTGGANVLTF. CDR3 nucleotides: TGTGCCACCAGCAGCGGGACAGGTGGGGCCAACGTCCTGACTTTC.

At least ten counts were recorded for this clonotype. V is TRBV6-5 and J is TRBJ2-7; D remains ambiguous. V gave up 0 bases and J gave up 4 bases, with 13 bases separating them. The CDR3 is made up of 15 amino acids. The germline V gene has CDR1 MNHEY and CDR2 SVGAGI. The CDR3 region is CASSYSQNDGYEQYF. The CDR3, as DNA: TGTGCCAGCAGTTACTCTCAAAATGACGGGTACGAGCAGTACTTC.

This clonotype has ten or more counts. The chain uses TRBV20-1 and TRBJ2-7; TRBD1 aligns across 7 bases. The germline V gene encodes CDR1 DFQATT and CDR2 SNEGSKA (reference sequence). Trimming cost V 6 bases and J 5 bases; bases outside gene matches: 16. The CDR3 length is 15 residues. The CDR3 DNA is TGCAGTGCCTTGCCCCGACGGGACAGCGGCCACGAGCAGTACTTC. It specifies CSALPRRDSGHEQYF.

The chain recombines TRBV25-1 with TRBJ2-7; 7 positions match TRBD2. J gave up 5 bases and V 6 bases, and 10 bases lay outside the gene matches. CDR3 length: 14 amino acids. CDR1 is MGHDK, CDR2 SYGVNS, per germline. In DNA form, the CDR3 reads TGTGCCAGCAGGGGAACTAGCGAGGGCCACGAGCAGTACTTC. The encoded protein is CASRGTSEGHEQYF.

V is TRBV5-1 and J is TRBJ1-1; D unresolved. From germline, CDR1 is SGHRS and CDR2 YFSETQ. This CDR3 has 15 amino acids. The V gene lost 2 bases and the J gene lost 1 base, with 12 bases spanning the gap. The CDR3 reads CASSFQQYSNTEAFF. CDR3 DNA: TGCGCCAGCAGCTTCCAACAGTATTCGAACACTGAAGCTTTCTTT.

This clonotype was detected ten times or more. The chain is built from TRBV6-1 and TRBJ2-1; 8 nucleotides agree with TRBD1. The CDR3 contains 15 residues. V gave up 4 bases and J gave up 4 bases; unmatched junction bases: 6. Germline CDR1 reads MNHNS; CDR2 reads SASEGT. DNA of the CDR3: TGTGCCAGCAGTGTTGGACAGGGTCCGTACAATGAGCAGTTCTTC. Residues: CASSVGQGPYNEQFF.

This clonotype was picked up a small number of times. The chain uses TRBV2 and TRBJ1-1; D is uncertain. The CDR3 loop spans 13 amino acids. Germline V gene data show CDR1 as SNHLY and CDR2 as FYNNEI. V was shortened by 7 bases and J by 1 base, with 10 bases between the two germline ends. CDR3 sequence (DNA): TGTGCCAGCAATACTCAAGGGAACACTGAAGCTTTCTTT. This translates into CASNTQGNTEAFF.

This chain links TRBV29-1 with TRBJ2-3; TRBD2 is a possible D gene (6 bases). The CDR3 runs 15 residues. Trimming shortened V by 6 bases and J by 4 bases, and 20 bases separated the two germline ends. Per germline, CDR1 SQVTM and CDR2 ANQGSEA. This CDR3 reads CSVEGLPGSPDTQYF. The CDR3 DNA follows: TGCAGCGTCGAGGGACTCCCCGGCAGTCCAGATACGCAGTATTTT.

In DNA, the CDR3 is TGTGCCAGCACCGCAGGGGCAGGAGCTTTCTTT. The encoded protein is CASTAGAGAFF. This rearrangement joins TRBV6-1 to TRBJ1-1, with D possibly TRBD1 on 6 matching bases. Germline CDR1 MNHNS, CDR2 SASEGT. The CDR3 contains 11 residues. V was shortened by 7 bases and J by 10 bases, with 13 bases between the two germline ends.

In its sample, this clonotype was seen once. A much more abundant neighbour one base away suggests this may be a read error. The chain couples TRBV5-4 to TRBJ2-1, with 9 nucleotides matching TRBD2. Germline-derived CDR1 and CDR2 are SGHNT and YYREEE (reference sequence). The CDR3 has 15 amino acids. CDR3 DNA sequence: TGTGCCAGAAGCTTGGGGCGGGGGGGCGGAAATGAGCAGTTCTTC. Encoded protein: CARSLGRGGGNEQFF.

This clonotype has more than one count but fewer than ten. One end of the junction varies from germline; a read error may be responsible. The V and J genes are TRBV7-7 and TRBJ1-1; 8 bases match TRBD1. Germline V gives CDR1 SSHAT, CDR2 FNYEAQ (reference sequence). The CDR3 is 13 amino acids. CDR3 in amino acids: CASSDRGMGEAFF. In nucleotides, the CDR3 is TGTGCTAGCAGCGACAGGGGAATGGGTGAAGCTTTCTTT.

This clonotype was recorded a few times. This chain links TRBV6-1 with TRBJ1-3; no clear D gene. The CDR3 length is 15 residues. CDR1 is MNHNS, CDR2 SASEGT, per germline. The V end was cut by 0 bases, the J end by 0 bases, with 6 bases between. CDR3 DNA sequence: TGTGCCAGCAGTGAAGCTTCGGACTCTGGAAACACCATATATTTT. It specifies CASSEASDSGNTIYF.

This clonotype was counted many times. The V and J genes are TRBV30 and TRBJ1-5, with 8 positions matching TRBD1. This CDR3 is built from 16 residues. From germline, CDR1 is GTSNPN and CDR2 SVGIG (reference sequence). V lost 0 bases to trimming and J lost 4 bases; unmatched junction nucleotides: 8. CDR3 protein: CAWSVLGTGGNQPQHF. Written as DNA, the CDR3 is TGTGCCTGGAGTGTACTTGGGACAGGCGGGAATCAGCCCCAGCATTTT.

CDR3 coding DNA: TGCGCCAGCAGCCCAATGGGAGGGGACGAAAAACTGTTTTTT. Its translation is CASSPMGGDEKLFF. This chain uses TRBV5-1 with TRBJ1-4, with D possibly TRBD1 on 5 matching bases. The CDR3 contains 14 residues. Germline V gene sequence: CDR1 SGHRS, CDR2 YFSETQ. The V end lost 4 bases, the J end lost 8 bases, and 15 bases lay between the germline ends.